This T cell receptor (beta chain) is drawn from a study of blood T cell repertoires in COVID-19. Turning to the study itself: Researchers got acute and convalescent COVID-19 samples from the United States, Italy and Spain.

The CDR3 has 15 amino acids. J gave up 1 base and V 9 bases, and 5 bases lay outside the gene matches. Germline CDR1 MNHEY, CDR2 SVGAGI. In the authors' methods: Amplifying reference gene primers gave estimates of nucleated cell counts. Sequencing was performed with immunoSEQ multiplex PCR; in TCRdb, only in-frame clones are kept and a portion is missing. V and J calls and clone size are copied from that table; D and trimming were computed from the DNA. The table lists 150,000 to 190,000 clones, approximately 79% of them singletons, with around 7.9% in the top ten. Cohorts were assigned according to the clinical history that participants reported.

The clonotype originates from a man aged 50 or older who had recovered from COVID-19. The rearrangement joins TRBV6-5 to TRBJ2-2; 10 bases line up with TRBD1. Specimen: PBMCs or T cells enriched from blood (not recorded which). CDR3 in amino acids: CASYRTGGNTGELFF. CDR3 sequence (DNA): TGTGCCAGTTACCGGACAGGGGGGAACACCGGGGAGCTGTTTTTT.